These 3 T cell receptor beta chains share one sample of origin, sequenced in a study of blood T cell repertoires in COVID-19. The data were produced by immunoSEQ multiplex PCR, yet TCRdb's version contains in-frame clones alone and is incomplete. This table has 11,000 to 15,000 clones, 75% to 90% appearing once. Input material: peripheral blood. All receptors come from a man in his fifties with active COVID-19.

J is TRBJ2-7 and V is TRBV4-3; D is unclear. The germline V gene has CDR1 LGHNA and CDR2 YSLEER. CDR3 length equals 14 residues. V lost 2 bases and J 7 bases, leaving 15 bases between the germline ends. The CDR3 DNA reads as TGCGCCAGCAGCCAATCGTTCGGTGGTCTTGAGCAGTACTTC. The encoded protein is CASSQSFGGLEQYF.

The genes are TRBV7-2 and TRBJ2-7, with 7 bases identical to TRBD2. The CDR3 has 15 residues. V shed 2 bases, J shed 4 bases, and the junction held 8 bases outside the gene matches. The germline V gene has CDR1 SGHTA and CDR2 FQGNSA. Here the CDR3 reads CASSLSGGRRYEQYF. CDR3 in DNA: TGTGCCAGCAGCTTATCTGGCGGGAGAAGATACGAGCAGTACTTC.

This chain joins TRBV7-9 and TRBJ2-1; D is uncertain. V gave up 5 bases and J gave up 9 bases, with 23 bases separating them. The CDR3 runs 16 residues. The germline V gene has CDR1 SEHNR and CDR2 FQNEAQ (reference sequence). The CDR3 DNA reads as TGTGCCAGCAGCAAGAGAGTATACGGGTCCCAAGGTGAGCAGTTCTTC. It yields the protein CASSKRVYGSQGEQFF.